This T cell receptor beta chain was profiled in a study of blood T cells in healthy people across ages. Whole-study results and caveats: Strong correlation linked observed beta diversity and percent naive T cells.

Concerning this clonotype: Its specificity is unknown.

CDR1 and CDR2 (germline): SGHRS, YFSETQ. The CDR3 is 19 residues long. The ends lost 4 bases at V and 0 bases at J; junction bases unmatched: 13. Then a second PCR, running about 6 to 12 cycles, was carried out with a sample-barcoded 5' primer and a J-beta primer mix. MiXCR, applied by TCRdb to the 5' RACE reads, yields one record per CDR3 protein. The repertoire holds 1.5 million to 2 million distinct CDR3 sequences, with about 35% as singletons. The sequence came from a woman younger than 45 in good health. The sequenced material came from blood. The chain combines TRBV5-1 with TRBJ2-6; TRBD2 matches at 7 bases. CDR3 nucleotides: TGCGCCAGCAGCCCGGGGGGTTTCTGGGGCCTCTCTGGGGCCAACGTCCTGACTTTC. This encodes CASSPGGFWGLSGANVLTF.